The rows below give T cell receptor beta chains drawn from one sample of a study of T cells in Graves' hyperthyroidism and ophthalmopathy. Using its own MiXCR run on the multiplex PCR reads, TCRdb lists one record per CDR3 protein. The sample yields 450,000 to 500,000 distinct CDR3 sequences, under 25% seen once. The sequencing input was blood. The receptors stem from a woman between 65 and 79 years old with Graves' ophthalmopathy. The conserved cysteine and the conserved F or W are not part of the CDR3 here.

TRBV20-1,14,TRBJ2-1,SARVLQGASYNEQF
TRBV7-2,15,TRBJ2-2,ASSFAGTPIGTGELF
TRBV20-1,12,TRBJ1-2,SAKGTQADYGYT
TRBV6-1,11,TRBJ1-1,ASSDPAYSEAF
TRBV11-2,12,TRBJ2-7,ASSIGTKSYEQY
TRBV28,13,TRBJ2-7,ASSQESVSHYEQY
TRBV20-1,12,TRBJ2-3,SAYDSGGTDTQY
TRBV12-3/TRBV12-4,13,TRBJ1-3,ASSLGGAGGNTIY
TRBV12-5,9,TRBJ2-1,ASGLYNEQF
TRBV19,11,TRBJ1-1,ASSIMEWTEAF
TRBV5-8,15,TRBJ1-3,ASRRLNRDHSGNTIY
TRBV7-2,12,TRBJ2-3,ASSELAGGGTQY
TRBV27,14,TRBJ1-6,ASSTGVTALNSPLH
TRBV20-1,13,TRBJ2-5,SARLPLAGGETQY
TRBV7-9,13,TRBJ1-1,ASSLAGKGKTEAF
TRBV20-1,12,TRBJ1-6,SATTGRINSPLH
TRBV6-5,15,TRBJ1-5,ASSYIPTAGRYQPQH
TRBV6-1,12,TRBJ2-5,ASSEVLVQETQY
TRBV6-5,13,TRBJ1-5,ASSYSGGDNQPQH
TRBV12-3/TRBV12-4,12,TRBJ1-2,ASSLLGGMKGYT
TRBV20-1,13,TRBJ2-1,SARVAQGIGNEQF
TRBV6-1,13,TRBJ1-6,ASSFSGQRNSPLH
TRBV6-1,13,TRBJ1-3,ASTRTARSGNTIY
TRBV6-5,10,TRBJ1-1,ASSWTGGLVF